This T cell receptor (beta chain) was sequenced in a study of early T cells in non-severe SARS-CoV-2 infection. Study overall: Unsorted whole blood bulk RNA was sequenced, with unpaired chains.

This clonotype was counted ten times or more. Its antigen is as yet unknown. The protocol attached unique molecular identifiers to individual cDNA molecules. In TCRdb, the 5' RACE reads were re-called with MiXCR into one record per CDR3 protein. The sample consists of 40,000 to 60,000 distinct CDR3 sequences, about 7.8% of them appearing once. Study-wide points: Matching against VDJdb likely underestimated virus-specific expansions, favoring anti-spike CD8.

Germline V CDR1 and CDR2: DFQATT, SNEGSKA (reference sequence). V was cut by 3 bases and J by 7 bases, with 16 bases left in between. This CDR3 is 14 amino acids long. Sequencing was performed on whole blood. The TCR comes from an adult who was a healthcare worker with PCR-confirmed SARS-CoV-2 infection or an uninfected control (not recorded which). V gene TRBV20-1 combines with J gene TRBJ2-1; D ambiguous. In DNA, the CDR3 is TGCAGTGCTAGCCCCAATATGGGCCGGAATGAGCAGTTCTTC. It is translated as CSASPNMGRNEQFF.